The sequence of this T cell receptor (beta chain) was determined in a study of T cells in Graves' hyperthyroidism and ophthalmopathy. TCR beta CDR3 sequences were amplified from RNA transcripts. The TCR CDR3 first-round RT-PCR relied on the HTBI primer set. Using its own MiXCR run on the multiplex PCR reads, TCRdb lists one record per CDR3 protein. Of approximately 720,000 distinct CDR3 sequences in the sample, about 19% are singletons; the top ten hold 15% to 20%. Turning to this clonotype: Just one base apart from a much larger clone, this may be a read error.

The source material was blood. The sequence was collected from a woman aged 45-59 years with Graves' hyperthyroidism that later progressed to Graves' ophthalmopathy.

The chain's CDR3 is CGSSEGTGRNSPLHF. The CDR3 coding sequence is TGTGGCAGCAGTGAAGGAACAGGGAGGAATTCACCCCTCCACTTT. V usage is TRBV2 and J usage is TRBJ1-6, with a possible D match to TRBD1 (6 bases). Per the germline V gene, CDR1 is SNHLY and CDR2 is FYNNEI. The CDR3 runs 15 residues.